Listed here is a single T cell receptor (beta chain). The junction departs from germline at one end; a sequencing error may be responsible. CDR3 size: 13 residues. Per germline, CDR1 SSHAT and CDR2 FNYEAQ (reference sequence). TCRdb's copy holds only in-frame clones and misses some; the assay was immunoSEQ multiplex PCR. The table lists roughly 10,000 clones, over 70% of them singletons. This sample was included in a study of immune evolution from preneoplasia to lung adenocarcinoma. Patient tissue came from resections in Japan or China, 2014–2017. The chain carries TRBV7-7 and TRBJ2-2; D tentatively fits TRBD1 or TRBD2 (5 bases each). This clonotype was sampled from a person aged 60-79 years with lung adenocarcinoma. Sequencing used FFPE minimally invasive lung adenocarcinoma tissue. Written as DNA, the CDR3 is TGTGCTAGCAGCTCTCAGGGAGACGGGGAGCTGTTTTTT. It encodes CASSSQGDGELFF.